Below, 18 T cell receptor beta chains from the same sample are listed, as sequenced in a study of CD8 T cells in Susac syndrome (dated by TCRdb to between 2019 and 2020). Libraries were made using the immunoSEQ multiplex PCR assay. RNA was extracted with the RNeasy kit and about 0.45 to 1 ug was reverse transcribed using random hexamers. TCRdb redid the processing of the public reads, applying fastp at Q25 and MiXCR, and retained in-frame beta chains. Each record represents a unique CDR3 protein, reported with the most common genes and DNA among its rows. This sample holds about 440,000 distinct CDR3 sequences; roughly 85% were observed only once. The ten largest clones capture under 0.15% of the sample. Input material: CD8+ T cells from PBMCs. The receptors come from a human donor with multiple sclerosis.

This rearrangement joins TRBV5-5 to TRBJ2-1; no clear D. Between the trimmed V and J ends, which lost 0 bases and 15 bases, there was a span of 10 bases. The CDR3 covers 11 residues. Germline V gene data show CDR1 as SGHKS and CDR2 as YYEKEE (reference sequence). CDR3 region: CASSLGALMFF. As DNA, the CDR3 is TGTGCCAGCAGCTTGGGAGCGCTAATGTTCTTC.

The chain joins TRBV12-3 or TRBV12-4 to TRBJ2-7; maybe TRBD1 (6 bases). Trimming cost V 3 bases and J 3 bases, with 9 bases left between them. This CDR3 spans 13 amino acids. CDR3 amino acids: CASSFGDNYEQYF. The CDR3 DNA reads TGTGCCAGCAGTTTTGGGGACAACTACGAGCAGTACTTC.

This clonotype was seen only once. The chain links TRBV29-1 to TRBJ1-2, with D unclear. Germline CDR1 and CDR2: SQVTM and ANQGSEA. The germline V and J ends were trimmed by 4 bases and 4 bases, with 10 bases remaining between them. CDR3 length: 12 amino acids. The CDR3 sequence is CSVGPAPYGYTF. CDR3 nucleotide sequence: TGCAGCGTTGGTCCAGCTCCCTATGGCTACACCTTC. The complete variable domain, with remaining parts taken from reference TRBV29-1 and TRBJ1-2, reads SAVISQKPSRDICQRGTSLTIQCQVDSQVTMMFWYRQQPGQSLTLIATANQGSEATYESGFVIDKFPISRPNLTFSTLTVSNMSPEDSSIYLCSVGPAPYGYTFGSGTRLTVV.

The rearrangement uses TRBV6-1 and TRBJ2-6, with D tentatively TRBD1 (5 bases). V lost 8 bases and J 0 bases, leaving 17 bases between the germline ends. The CDR3 extends over 17 amino acids. The germline V gene encodes CDR1 MNHNS and CDR2 SASEGT. CDR3 region: CASQMHRTSSGANVLTF. CDR3 DNA sequence: TGTGCCAGCCAAATGCACAGGACGAGCTCTGGGGCCAACGTCCTGACTTTC.

Only a few counts were recorded for this clonotype. The gene calls are TRBV19 and TRBJ1-1; D may be TRBD1 (6 bases). Germline V gene data show CDR1 as LNHDA and CDR2 as SQIVND (reference sequence). V lost 1 base, J lost 5 bases, and 11 bases lay in between. This CDR3 region has 14 residues. CDR3 protein: CASSIVRGRTEAFF. Written as DNA, the CDR3 is TGTGCCAGTAGTATAGTGAGGGGGAGGACTGAAGCTTTCTTT.

The genes are TRBV29-1 and TRBJ1-1; D is ambiguous. This CDR3 spans 12 amino acids. Germline V lookup: CDR1 SQVTM, CDR2 ANQGSEA. Trimming stripped 7 bases from V and 5 bases from J, with 14 bases between. DNA of the CDR3: TGCAGCGCTCCGCGGACCGAGACTGAAGCTTTCTTT. Translation gives CSAPRTETEAFF.

The CDR3 nucleotides are TGTGCCAGCAGCACATCCGGGACAGCATACGAGCAGTACTTC. Translating it yields CASSTSGTAYEQYF. The chain has TRBV27 and TRBJ2-7, with 7 positions matching TRBD1. Germline CDR1 MNHEY, CDR2 SMNVEV (reference sequence). Trimming took 6 bases from V and 4 from J; bases not matched to a gene: 9. The CDR3 has 14 amino acids.

This chain connects TRBV5-1 to TRBJ1-1; 9 bases line up with TRBD1. Germline V gives CDR1 SGHRS, CDR2 YFSETQ. This CDR3 is 15 amino acids long. The V segment lost 6 bases and the J segment 2 bases; nucleotides outside the gene matches: 8. The CDR3 DNA reads as TGCGCCAGCACCCTAACAGGGGGCAGAAACACTGAAGCTTTCTTT. It encodes CASTLTGGRNTEAFF.

V usage is TRBV3-1 and J usage is TRBJ1-1, with D unresolved. V lost 0 bases and J lost 3, with 11 bases in between. This CDR3 has 15 residues. Germline values: CDR1 LGHDT, CDR2 YNNKEL (reference sequence). In DNA form, the CDR3 reads TGTGCCAGCAGCCAAGACGTCGGGTTAGACACTGAAGCTTTCTTT. Translating gives CASSQDVGLDTEAFF.

The rearrangement joins TRBV3-1 to TRBJ2-3, with D perhaps TRBD1 (6 bases). Trimming shortened V by 1 base and J by 1 base, and 9 bases separated the two germline ends. This CDR3 spans 15 amino acids. CDR1 and CDR2 (germline): LGHDT, YNNKEL (reference sequence). CDR3 in amino acids: CASSQVEGGTDTQYF. CDR3 in DNA: TGTGCCAGCAGCCAAGTCGAGGGGGGCACAGATACGCAGTATTTT.

The rearrangement joins TRBV7-9 to TRBJ2-3; 8 bases match TRBD1. Germline V gene sequence: CDR1 SEHNR, CDR2 FQNEAQ (reference sequence). J was trimmed by 2 bases and V by 6 bases; bases with no gene match: 7. The CDR3 spans 15 residues. CDR3 amino acids: CASSVTGEVTDTQYF. CDR3 sequence (DNA): TGTGCCAGCAGTGTGACAGGGGAGGTCACAGATACGCAGTATTTT.

The V and J genes are TRBV5-4 and TRBJ2-5; 7 bases match TRBD2. V shed 2 bases, J shed 4 bases, and the junction held 2 bases outside the gene matches. The CDR3 has 13 residues. Germline V gene data show CDR1 as SGHNT and CDR2 as YYREEE (reference sequence). CDR3 residues: CASSFLAAETQYF. Here the CDR3 DNA reads TGTGCCAGCAGCTTTCTAGCGGCAGAGACCCAGTACTTC.

This clonotype was found once. This sequence joins TRBV18 and TRBJ1-1; 7 bases map to TRBD1. The ends lost 3 bases at V and 5 bases at J; junction bases unmatched: 6. The CDR3 contains 14 residues. Germline V gene lookup returns CDR1 KGHSH and CDR2 LQKENI. CDR3 sequence: CASSPGQVMTEAFF. The DNA for the CDR3 is TGTGCCAGCTCACCCGGACAGGTTATGACTGAAGCTTTCTTT. Complete variable domain (other parts from reference TRBV18 and TRBJ1-1): NAGVMQNPRHLVRRRGQEARLRCSPMKGHSHVYWYRQLPEEGLKFMVYLQKENIIDESGMPKERFSAEFPKEGPSILRIQQVVRGDSAAYFCASSPGQVMTEAFFGQGTRLTVV.

CDR3: CASSWYNTGELFF. The CDR3 nucleotides are TGTGCCAGCAGTTGGTATAACACCGGGGAGCTGTTTTTT. The V gene is TRBV12-3 or TRBV12-4, the J gene TRBJ2-2; D is unclear. This CDR3 comprises 13 residues. Between the trimmed V and J ends, which lost 4 bases and 2 bases, there was a span of 5 bases.

V and J are TRBV27 and TRBJ2-2; 8 bases agree with TRBD1. From germline, CDR1 is MNHEY and CDR2 SMNVEV (reference sequence). The CDR3 is 19 amino acids. J lost 1 base, V lost 3 bases, and 13 bases had no gene match. CDR3 region: CASSFRGQVPSKNTGELFF. CDR3 nucleotides: TGTGCCAGCAGTTTCCGGGGACAGGTGCCGTCTAAGAACACCGGGGAGCTGTTTTTT.

CDR3 region: CASSLYWPSEAFF. CDR3 bases: TGTGCCAGCAGTTTATATTGGCCCTCAGAAGCTTTCTTT. This rearrangement joins TRBV12-3 or TRBV12-4 to TRBJ1-1; the D is unclear. Deletions cut 2 bases from V and 8 bases from J, with 12 bases between. The CDR3 is 13 residues long.

V and J are TRBV28 and TRBJ2-6; the D gene is possibly TRBD2 (6 bases). Germline V lookup: CDR1 MDHEN, CDR2 SYDVKM. There are 17 residues in the CDR3. V lost 6 bases to trimming and J lost 0 bases, with 15 bases between them. The DNA for the CDR3 is TGTGCCAGCAGCCAAAGCGGGTTTAGCTCTGGGGCCAACGTCCTGACTTTC. This sequence encodes CASSQSGFSSGANVLTF.

This clonotype was seen a handful of times. The chain carries TRBV5-4 and TRBJ2-7; 9 bases fit TRBD1. This CDR3 is 14 amino acids long. From germline, CDR1 is SGHNT and CDR2 YYREEE (reference sequence). V gave up 2 bases and J gave up 5 bases; unmatched junction bases: 5. CDR3 in DNA: TGTGCCAGCAGCTTAGGGACAGGGCCAAACGAGCAGTACTTC. Translating it yields CASSLGTGPNEQYF.